A single sample gave rise to the 29 T cell receptor beta chains below, sequenced in a study of cytomegalovirus exposure and HLA in healthy donors. Primers for the PCR totalled 60 Vbeta and 13 Jbeta. This table comes from immunoSEQ multiplex PCR, and its TCRdb copy is limited to in-frame clones, with some not included. Counted here are about 160,000 clones, more than 60% occurring once; the ten biggest clones make up 4.9%. The specimen sequenced was PBMCs. The source is a male donor in good health and CMV-seronegative.

The rearrangement uses TRBV25-1 and TRBJ2-5; D is unclear. CDR1 and CDR2 from the germline V gene are MGHDK and SYGVNS. This CDR3 region has 13 residues. V dropped 7 bases and J dropped 0 bases, with 9 bases sitting between them. The CDR3 nucleotides read TGTGCCAGCACAGACAACTACCAAGAGACCCAGTACTTC. Its translation: CASTDNYQETQYF. The full variable domain, completed using reference TRBV25-1 and TRBJ2-5, is EADIYQTPRYLVIGTGKKITLECSQTMGHDKMYWYQQDPGMELHLIHYSYGVNSTEKGDLSSESTVSRIRTEHFPLTLESARPSHTSQYLCASTDNYQETQYFGPGTRLLVL.

Only a few counts were recorded for this clone. The chain combines TRBV9 with TRBJ1-2; maybe TRBD1 (5 bases). The CDR3 covers 15 residues. The germline V gene has CDR1 SGDLS and CDR2 YYNGEE. Trimming left V 4 bases short and J 1 base short, with 14 bases between. DNA for the CDR3: TGTGCCAGCAGCTCCTTTGAGGGACTTAACTATGGCTACACCTTC. Protein product: CASSSFEGLNYGYTF. Complete variable domain (other parts from reference TRBV9 and TRBJ1-2): DSGVTQTPKHLITATGQRVTLRCSPRSGDLSVYWYQQSLDQGLQFLIQYYNGEERAKGNILERFSAQQFPDLHSELNLSSLELGDSALYFCASSSFEGLNYGYTFGSGTRLTVV.

J is TRBJ2-1 and V is TRBV4-3, with TRBD2 matching over 10 bases. Germline trimming cut 0 bases from V and 0 bases from J; bases unmatched to any gene: 5. Germline-derived CDR1 and CDR2 are LGHNA and YSLEER. CDR3 length equals 18 residues. The CDR3 spells CASSQDLLAGSSYNEQFF. In DNA form, the CDR3 reads TGCGCCAGCAGCCAAGATCTACTAGCGGGGAGCTCCTACAATGAGCAGTTCTTC.

This sequence joins TRBV5-1 and TRBJ1-2; 7 bases line up with TRBD1. The germline CDR1 and CDR2 sequences are SGHRS and YFSETQ. Trimming cost V 1 base and J 4 bases; bases outside gene matches: 1. This CDR3 spans 13 amino acids. CDR3 sequence reads: CASSLNRGYGYTF. CDR3 in DNA: TGCGCCAGCAGCTTGAACAGGGGCTATGGCTACACCTTC.

This chain connects TRBV5-1 to TRBJ2-3; 7 positions agree with TRBD1. Germline CDR1 SGHRS, CDR2 YFSETQ. V lost 4 bases and J lost 3; bases outside the gene matches: 11. The CDR3 length is 16 residues. This CDR3 is CASSPEGASGTDTQYF. CDR3 sequence (DNA): TGCGCCAGCAGCCCCGAGGGGGCGTCAGGGACAGATACGCAGTATTTT.

V is TRBV7-2 and J is TRBJ2-2, with unresolved D. The germline V and J ends were trimmed by 2 bases and 5 bases, with 3 bases remaining between them. The CDR3 extends over 12 amino acids. Germline V gene sequence: CDR1 SGHTA, CDR2 FQGNSA. The CDR3 loop reads CASSLSTGELFF. As DNA, the CDR3 is TGTGCCAGCAGCTTATCGACCGGGGAGCTGTTTTTT.

The V and J genes are TRBV15 and TRBJ2-3; TRBD1 matches 9 bases. There are 17 residues in the CDR3. V dropped 0 bases and J dropped 5; count of bases not matched to a gene: 9. In germline, CDR1 is LNHNV, CDR2 YYDKDF (reference sequence). In nucleotides, the CDR3 is TGTGCCACCAGCAGAGAGAAACCGGGACAGGGACGAGATACGCAGTATTTT. It specifies CATSREKPGQGRDTQYF.

This clone turned up a few times. CDR3 in amino acids: CSARGQGRNIQYF. CDR3 sequence (DNA): TGCAGCGCCCGAGGACAGGGGAGGAACATTCAGTACTTC. This chain joins TRBV29-1 and TRBJ2-4; TRBD1 agrees at 9 bases. The length of the CDR3 is 13 residues. Germline V gene data show CDR1 as SQVTM and CDR2 as ANQGSEA. V gave up 7 bases and J gave up 7 bases; unmatched junction bases: 8. Drawing the rest from reference TRBV29-1 and TRBJ2-4, the complete variable domain is SAVISQKPSRDICQRGTSLTIQCQVDSQVTMMFWYRQQPGQSLTLIATANQGSEATYESGFVIDKFPISRPNLTFSTLTVSNMSPEDSSIYLCSARGQGRNIQYFGAGTRLSVL.

The chain is built from TRBV19 and TRBJ2-1, with D possibly TRBD2 on 7 matching bases. Looked up from germline, CDR1 is LNHDA and CDR2 is SQIVND (reference sequence). This CDR3 has 13 amino acids. Trimming removed 6 bases at V and 6 bases at J, with 12 bases between. The CDR3 DNA sequence: TGTGCCAGTAGCCGGGGAGGGGGCAATGAGCAGTTCTTC. This encodes CASSRGGGNEQFF. Using reference TRBV19 and TRBJ2-1 for the parts outside the CDR3, the full variable domain is DGGITQSPKYLFRKEGQNVTLSCEQNLNHDAMYWYRQDPGQGLRLIYYSQIVNDFQKGDIAEGYSVSREKKESFPLTVTSAQKNPTAFYLCASSRGGGNEQFFGPGTRLTVL.

A single count supports this clone. The genes are TRBV2 and TRBJ2-5; perhaps TRBD1 as D (6 bases). Trimming removed 8 bases at V and 2 bases at J, with 12 bases between. The CDR3 is 13 residues long. Germline assignment: CDR1 SNHLY and CDR2 FYNNEI. This CDR3 reads CASEGHLQETQYF. The CDR3 DNA reads as TGTGCCAGCGAGGGACACCTACAAGAGACCCAGTACTTC.

V and J are TRBV6-6 and TRBJ2-1; TRBD1 agrees at 11 bases. The trim removed 0 bases at V and 8 bases at J, leaving 6 bases unmatched. CDR3 length: 16 amino acids. Germline V gives CDR1 MNHNY, CDR2 SVGAGI (reference sequence). CDR3 sequence (DNA): TGTGCCAGCAGTTACTCGTGGGGACAGGGGGGAGATGAGCAGTTCTTC. Residues: CASSYSWGQGGDEQFF.

J is TRBJ1-2 and V is TRBV28, with 7 bases matching TRBD1. The CDR3 has 13 residues. Germline-derived CDR1 and CDR2 are MDHEN and SYDVKM. V gave up 6 bases and J gave up 7 bases; unmatched junction bases: 8. This chain's CDR3 is CASRPTGPLGYTF. The CDR3 bases are TGTGCCAGCAGGCCGACAGGGCCCCTTGGCTACACCTTC.

The V and J genes are TRBV5-5 and TRBJ1-5; D not resolved. This CDR3 contains 15 residues. Trimming cost V 4 bases and J 2 bases, with 13 bases left between them. Germline CDR1 reads SGHKS; CDR2 reads YYEKEE (reference sequence). The CDR3 nucleotides read TGTGCCAGCAGCGGGAGTTTACTAGGCAATCAGCCCCAGCATTTT. Protein: CASSGSLLGNQPQHF.

V gene TRBV7-2 combines with J gene TRBJ2-7; D is ambiguous. V lost 6 bases, J lost 0 bases, and 12 bases lay in between. Germline-derived CDR1 and CDR2 are SGHTA and FQGNSA. This CDR3 has 14 amino acids. The CDR3 loop is CASRTPSSSYEQYF. The CDR3 DNA sequence: TGTGCCAGCAGGACGCCTTCTAGCTCCTACGAGCAGTACTTC.

This chain uses TRBV18 with TRBJ1-1; 9 nucleotides line up with TRBD1. The junction had 5 bases not matched to a gene; V was cut back by 8 bases and J by 4 bases. CDR3 size: 13 residues. CDR1 is KGHSH, CDR2 LQKENI, per germline. CDR3 nucleotides: TGTGCCAGCCAACAGGGGGCGATCACTGAAGCTTTCTTT. Its protein product is CASQQGAITEAFF.

The gene calls are TRBV7-3 and TRBJ2-1; 8 bases agree with TRBD2. Germline loops: CDR1 SGHTA, CDR2 FQGTGA. Trimming took 5 bases from V and 8 from J; bases not matched to a gene: 14. This CDR3 region has 16 residues. CDR3 amino acids: CASSPSGGVVTDEQFF. CDR3 nucleotides: TGTGCCAGCAGCCCATCGGGGGGGGTCGTTACGGATGAGCAGTTCTTC.

This chain links TRBV5-4 with TRBJ1-4; D gene ambiguous. CDR3 length equals 14 residues. CDR1 and CDR2 (germline): SGHNT, YYREEE (reference sequence). Trimming removed 0 bases at V and 8 bases at J, with 11 bases between. Here the CDR3 reads CASSLGSQREKLFF. CDR3 nucleotide sequence: TGTGCCAGCAGCTTGGGGTCTCAGCGGGAAAAACTGTTTTTT.

The chain combines TRBV6-5 with TRBJ1-4; possible D gene TRBD1, 5 bases. Between the trimmed V and J ends, which lost 4 bases and 5 bases, there was a span of 14 bases. CDR3 length: 15 residues. Germline V lookup: CDR1 MNHEY, CDR2 SVGAGI. The CDR3 DNA reads TGTGCCAGCAGTTTCGGCCGGGGGTCCAATGAAAAACTGTTTTTT. Translation: CASSFGRGSNEKLFF.

The rearrangement uses TRBV29-1 and TRBJ1-1; D is uncertain. Trimming removed 4 bases at V and 0 bases at J, with 12 bases between. The CDR3 loop spans 14 amino acids. Germline V gives CDR1 SQVTM, CDR2 ANQGSEA. CDR3 sequence reads: CSVAVGNMNTEAFF. The DNA of the CDR3 is TGCAGCGTTGCGGTCGGGAACATGAACACTGAAGCTTTCTTT.

The count of this clone is one. The chain recombines TRBV4-1 with TRBJ2-1, with 9 bases fitting TRBD2. The germline gives CDR1 MGHRA, CDR2 YSYEKL. Germline trimming cut 0 bases from V and 13 bases from J; bases unmatched to any gene: 4. This CDR3 contains 13 residues. CDR3 region: CASSQDRAGGQFF. Written as DNA, the CDR3 is TGCGCCAGCAGCCAAGATCGAGCGGGGGGACAGTTCTTC.

J is TRBJ2-1 and V is TRBV2; 12 nucleotides align to TRBD2. The germline gives CDR1 SNHLY, CDR2 FYNNEI. V shed 9 bases, J shed 7 bases, and the junction held 13 bases outside the gene matches. The CDR3 loop spans 16 amino acids. CDR3 residues: CASPTLAGGSWNEQFF. In nucleotides, the CDR3 is TGTGCCAGTCCTACCCTAGCGGGAGGGTCTTGGAATGAGCAGTTCTTC.

The chain couples TRBV2 to TRBJ2-1; 8 positions agree with TRBD2. In germline, CDR1 is SNHLY, CDR2 FYNNEI. Unmatched junction bases numbered 10, after V lost 4 bases and J lost 8 bases. The CDR3 contains 15 residues. CDR3 nucleotides: TGTGCCAGCAGTGTACAAGGACTAGCTTTGGATGAGCAGTTCTTC. It translates to CASSVQGLALDEQFF.

To note about this clone: This sample includes further DNA sequences coding for the same CDR3. V and J are TRBV2 and TRBJ2-7; 13 nucleotides align to TRBD2. Germline V gene sequence: CDR1 SNHLY, CDR2 FYNNEI. The V gene end was trimmed by 7 bases and the J gene end by 0 bases; junction bases not matched to a gene: 9. This CDR3 comprises 17 residues. The CDR3 region is CASIPGLAGESSYEQYF. In DNA, the CDR3 is TGTGCCAGCATTCCCGGACTAGCGGGGGAGAGCTCCTACGAGCAGTACTTC.

This rearrangement joins TRBV28 to TRBJ1-2; tentatively, D is TRBD1 (5 bases). V was pared by 6 bases and J by 7 bases, with 9 bases between. The germline gives CDR1 MDHEN, CDR2 SYDVKM. The CDR3 contains 11 residues. This CDR3 reads CASRATAGYTF. In DNA form, the CDR3 reads TGTGCCAGCAGGGCGACAGCTGGCTACACCTTC.

This sequence joins TRBV11-2 and TRBJ2-2; 9 bases align to TRBD1. The germline gives CDR1 SGHAT, CDR2 FQNNGV. There are 17 residues in the CDR3. Germline trimming cut 1 base from V and 1 base from J; bases unmatched to any gene: 4. Here the CDR3 DNA reads TGTGCCAGCAGCTTAGTTTTGGGACAGGGGAACACCGGGGAGCTGTTTTTT. Translation gives CASSLVLGQGNTGELFF.

In its sample, this clone was seen a few times. V and J are TRBV9 and TRBJ2-7; TRBD1 matches at 8 bases. There are 15 residues in the CDR3. CDR1 and CDR2 from the germline V gene are SGDLS and YYNGEE. V shed 3 bases, J shed 9 bases, and the junction held 14 bases outside the gene matches. The CDR3 spells CASSGLDRVSGAQYF. The CDR3 DNA reads TGTGCCAGCAGCGGGTTGGACAGGGTCTCGGGTGCGCAGTACTTC.

This clone appeared a few times. V is TRBV6-4 and J is TRBJ2-1; TRBD2 aligns across 9 bases. Germline V CDR1 and CDR2: MRHNA, SNTAGT. This CDR3 comprises 14 residues. Trimming at V came to 6 bases and at J to 3 bases, leaving 3 bases not matched to a gene. In nucleotides, the CDR3 is TGTGCCAGCAGGGGACTAGCAGTCTACAATGAGCAGTTCTTC. Encoded protein: CASRGLAVYNEQFF.

The chain has TRBV5-1 and TRBJ2-7; 9 positions match TRBD1. Germline-derived CDR1 and CDR2 are SGHRS and YFSETQ. After removal of 2 bases from V and 6 bases from J, the junction contained 9 bases not matched to a gene. The length of the CDR3 is 15 residues. The CDR3 loop is CASSLQRDRVSEQYF. The CDR3 coding sequence is TGCGCCAGCAGCTTACAACGGGACAGGGTATCCGAGCAGTACTTC.

The gene calls are TRBV15 and TRBJ2-2; 9 bases line up with TRBD1. This CDR3 spans 15 amino acids. Per the germline V gene, CDR1 is LNHNV and CDR2 is YYDKDF (reference sequence). V was clipped by 5 bases and J by 7 bases; unmatched bases: 8. The CDR3 coding sequence is TGTGCCACCAGCTGGGGACAGGGAACGGGCGGGGAGCTGTTTTTT. Protein sequence: CATSWGQGTGGELFF.